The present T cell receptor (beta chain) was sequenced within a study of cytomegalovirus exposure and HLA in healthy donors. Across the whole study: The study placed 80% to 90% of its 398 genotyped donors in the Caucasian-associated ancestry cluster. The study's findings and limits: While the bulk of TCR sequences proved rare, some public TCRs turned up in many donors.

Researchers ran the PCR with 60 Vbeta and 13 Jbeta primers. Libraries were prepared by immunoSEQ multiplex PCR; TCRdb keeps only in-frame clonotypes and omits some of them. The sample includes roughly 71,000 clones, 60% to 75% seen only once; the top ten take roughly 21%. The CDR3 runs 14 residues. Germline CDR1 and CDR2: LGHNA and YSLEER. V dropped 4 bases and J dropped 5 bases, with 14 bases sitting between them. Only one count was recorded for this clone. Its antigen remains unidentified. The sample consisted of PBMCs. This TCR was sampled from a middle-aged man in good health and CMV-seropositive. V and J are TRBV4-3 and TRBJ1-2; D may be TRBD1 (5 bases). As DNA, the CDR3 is TGCGCCAGCAGCCGGCAGGGTGTTAGATATGGCTACACCTTC. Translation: CASSRQGVRYGYTF.